This T cell receptor beta chain was documented in a study of blood T cells in healthy people across ages. Together with a sample-barcoded 5' primer, a J-beta primer mix was included in a second PCR lasting about 7 to 11 cycles. TCRdb re-called the 5' RACE reads through MiXCR, storing one row per CDR3 protein. The sample yields around 900,000 distinct CDR3 sequences, roughly 51% seen once. The ends were cut back, 6 bases at V and 4 bases at J, with 15 bases in the middle. CDR1 and CDR2 from the germline V gene are SQVTM and ANQGSEA. The CDR3 runs to 13 residues. The sample taken for sequencing was blood. The chain uses TRBV29-1 and TRBJ1-1; D may be TRBD1 (5 bases). The clonotype was recovered from a woman aged 55 to 70 in good health. CDR3 bases: TGCAGCGTCTACAGGCTCCCGGTCACTGAAGCTTTCTTT. It translates to CSVYRLPVTEAFF.